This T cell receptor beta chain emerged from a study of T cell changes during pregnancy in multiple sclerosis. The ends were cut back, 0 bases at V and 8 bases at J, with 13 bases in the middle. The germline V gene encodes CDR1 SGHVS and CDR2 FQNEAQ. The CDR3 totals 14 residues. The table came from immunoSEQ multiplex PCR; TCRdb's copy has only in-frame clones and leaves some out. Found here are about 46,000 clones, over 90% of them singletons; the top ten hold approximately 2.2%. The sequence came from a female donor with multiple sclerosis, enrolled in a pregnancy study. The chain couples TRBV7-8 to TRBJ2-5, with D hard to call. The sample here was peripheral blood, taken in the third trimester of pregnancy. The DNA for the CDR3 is TGTGCCAGCAGCTTAGCGCAGGCGACGGCCACCCAGTACTTC. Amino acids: CASSLAQATATQYF.